What follows are 3 T cell receptor beta chains derived from one specimen sequenced in a study of OX40 agonist ivuxolimab in advanced cancers. TCRdb's table, derived via immunoSEQ multiplex PCR, lists solely in-frame clones and lacks some. The sample consists of 20,000 to 30,000 clones, more than 75% of them appearing once. The material sequenced was CD4+ or CD8+ T cells sorted from blood, taken in a trial of the OX40 agonist ivuxolimab. Every receptor here comes from an adult with an advanced solid tumor such as melanoma, head and neck, liver or kidney cancer.

This sequence joins TRBV6-5 and TRBJ2-1, with TRBD2 as a possible D gene (6 bases). The length of the CDR3 is 14 residues. Germline V gene data show CDR1 as MNHEY and CDR2 as SVGAGI. V dropped 6 bases and J dropped 8 bases, with 17 bases sitting between them. CDR3 sequence reads: CASSQWAGLDEQFF. Written as DNA, the CDR3 is TGTGCCAGCAGCCAATGGGCGGGACTCGATGAGCAGTTCTTC.

This clone was observed a single time. This chain joins TRBV5-6 and TRBJ1-1; D is perhaps TRBD1 (6 bases). This CDR3 spans 13 amino acids. V gave up 5 bases and J gave up 3 bases, with 11 bases separating them. Germline V gene lookup returns CDR1 SGHDT and CDR2 YYEEEE. The DNA for the CDR3 is TGTGCCAGCAGAGTAGGGGGTTACACTGAAGCTTTCTTT. It specifies CASRVGGYTEAFF.

The chain carries TRBV5-1 and TRBJ2-2, with D possibly TRBD2 on 6 matching bases. Trimming left V 0 bases short and J 1 base short, with 10 bases between. Germline V gives CDR1 SGHRS, CDR2 YFSETQ. This CDR3 region has 16 residues. CDR3 amino acids: CASSLAGGENTGELFF. The CDR3 nucleotides read TGCGCCAGCAGCTTGGCCGGGGGAGAGAACACCGGGGAGCTGTTTTTT.